Detailed here is one T cell receptor beta chain. Antigen unknown. The record originates from a study of lymphopenia after photon versus proton radiotherapy. The study's findings and limits: After the lymphocyte nadir, photon-treated repertoires showed oligoclonal expansion, especially of CD8+ Temra cells.

Germline CDR1 LNHNV, CDR2 YYDKDF (reference sequence). V was shortened by 0 bases and J by 4 bases, with 12 bases between the two germline ends. The CDR3 is 15 amino acids. Produced via immunoSEQ multiplex PCR; TCRdb's table is partial and in-frame only. The table lists 150,000 to 200,000 clones, roughly nine tenths of them singletons. Specimen: peripheral blood, collected from a patient treated with photon-based radiotherapy. The chain has TRBV15 and TRBJ2-5; D possibly matches TRBD1 or TRBD2 (6 bases each). The clonotype comes from a man aged 45-65 years with gastric cancer. The CDR3 protein is CATSRDPGAGETQYF. The CDR3 DNA sequence: TGTGCCACCAGCAGAGATCCGGGGGCCGGAGAGACCCAGTACTTC.